The TCR beta chain under discussion was sequenced for a study of CD8 T cells in ankylosing spondylitis (dated by TCRdb to between 2016 and 2019). Describing the broader study: T cell receptor beta repertoires were profiled in healthy donors and ankylosing spondylitis patients so that disease-linked TCR variants could be found. The whole study cohort included some 100 healthy donors and around 24 ankylosing spondylitis patients. Samples of peripheral blood were taken, and for ankylosing spondylitis patients, synovial fluid was collected as well.

The investigation overall reported the following: Blood from ankylosing spondylitis patients appeared to be characterized by a TCR beta motif composed of under 10 highly homologous amino acid variants. In peripheral blood, the disease-linked clones were found at relatively low frequencies and had a CD8+ phenotype. According to the report, matched synovial fluid samples from ankylosing spondylitis patients were significantly enriched for the disease-linked clones. Some motif variants had previously been reported in the synovial fluid and blood of reactive arthritis patients, which suggests shared mechanisms of disease initiation.

In the germline V gene, CDR1 corresponds to SGHTA and CDR2 to FQGNSA. Taken from cysteine to phenylalanine, the CDR3 has 15 residues. Solely the CDR3 DNA is kept, with 45 bases framed from the first base. For this chain, trimming is 4 bases at the V end and 3 bases at the J end, and the number of junction bases without a gene match is 6. Note on this clonotype: Its antigen has not been determined. No base quality values were provided; no much bigger clone lies one nucleotide off.

The sequencer listed for this sample is Illumina HiSeq 2500. Quantitative 5'-RACE with molecular barcodes was used to prepare TCR beta libraries. As for the original processing: A new computational method, built on a probabilistic model of VDJ rearrangement, was used to identify disease-linked TCR variants. TCRdb reprocessing: public reads trimmed at Q25 with fastp, clones called with MiXCR, in-frame beta chains kept. CDR3 protein duplicates are merged, each entry listing the most common genes and DNA. TCRdb, rather than the study authors, made the V and J calls. For this sample the table gives 700,000 to 1,000,000 distinct CDR3 sequences, of which 12% were detected only once. The ten largest account for approximately 0.5% of the sample.

The specimen sequenced was blood, either unsorted or a sorted T cell fraction (not recorded which). The chain employs TRBV7-2 and TRBJ1-2, and 9 bases in between align with TRBD1. This clonotype originated in a male donor with ankylosing spondylitis. The bases read TGTGCCAGCAGCTCAACAGGGGGCACCCACTATGGCTACACCTTC. This sequence encodes CASSSTGGTHYGYTF. The full variable domain, completed from the reference TRBV7-2 and TRBJ1-2 proteins outside the CDR3, reads GAGVSQSPSNKVTEKGKDVELRCDPISGHTALYWYRQSLGQGLEFLIYFQGNSAPDKSGLPSDRFSAERTGGSVSTLTIQRTQQEDSAVYLCASSSTGGTHYGYTFGSGTRLTVV.